This TCR beta chain appears in the sequencing data of a study of human T cells and chemical hapten exposure. On the study more broadly: There were per-sample TCR yield variations, arising mainly from small pooled library volume differences.

Individual cDNA molecules in this library carried unique molecular identifiers. TCRdb re-analysed the RACE reads in MiXCR, keeping a single row per CDR3 protein. Among roughly 96,000 distinct CDR3 sequences listed, over 7.5% were seen once. Germline CDR1 is MNHEY and CDR2 is SVGEGT. V gave up 5 bases and J gave up 0 bases; unmatched junction bases: 4. The CDR3 length is 15 residues. The time point was: patch test 2, 6 weeks after DPC sensitization. Stated treatment: therapeutic diphenylcyclopropenone sensitization with weekly scalp DPC. Whole-study results and caveats: Positive correlation was observed between PT1 expanded TCR counts and patch test score. The study found expanded TCRs formed significantly more large CDR3 similarity clusters than controls.

This clonotype was seen repeatedly, ten times or more. Its antigen remains unidentified. The V gene is TRBV6-2 or TRBV6-3, the J gene TRBJ1-5; 7 bases are a match to TRBD1. The receptor was derived from a woman aged 40 to 50 with alopecia areata. Some clones in this sample may be carry-over from other donors' samples. The specimen comprised whole blood, sampled in connection with sensitization to the hapten diphenylcyclopropenone (DPC). The CDR3 protein is CASSRGTASNQPQHF. In nucleotides, the CDR3 is TGTGCCAGCAGTCGTGGGACAGCTAGCAATCAGCCCCAGCATTTT.